The rows below give T cell receptor beta chains drawn from one sample of a study of blood T cell repertoires in COVID-19. Assay: immunoSEQ multiplex PCR; the TCRdb copy retains only in-frame clones and omits some. This table has around 100,000 clones, roughly 84% appearing once. The source material was peripheral blood. All receptors come from a human donor in a cohort sampled during active COVID-19. Both conserved end residues are part of each CDR3. Fields, in order: CDR3 DNA, CDR3 protein, CDR3 length, V gene, clone size, J gene, D gene. D genes are given only for firm matches. Some rows have no size entry. The others give once, few or many, or a class for an expanded clone.

CDR3nt: TGTGCCAGCAGGCAGGACAGTGGGGGCAATCAGCCCCAGCATTTT
CDR3aa: CASRQDSGGNQPQHF
len: 15
v_gene: TRBV5-5
abundance: -
j_gene: TRBJ1-5
d_gene: -

CDR3nt: TGTGCCAGCCTAAAGGGACTAGCGAGCACAGATACGCAGTATTTT
CDR3aa: CASLKGLASTDTQYF
len: 15
v_gene: TRBV2
abundance: -
j_gene: TRBJ2-3
d_gene: TRBD2

CDR3nt: TGTGCCAGCAGCGCACAGGGGGGACTTGGAAACACCATATATTTT
CDR3aa: CASSAQGGLGNTIYF
len: 15
v_gene: TRBV9
abundance: -
j_gene: TRBJ1-3
d_gene: TRBD1

CDR3nt: TGTGCCAGTACCGAAGGGCCACGGACTAGCGGGACAGATACGCAGTATTTT
CDR3aa: CASTEGPRTSGTDTQYF
len: 17
v_gene: TRBV19
abundance: -
j_gene: TRBJ2-3
d_gene: TRBD2

CDR3nt: TGTGCCAGCAGTTACTCGGGGCAGGGCTATGGCTACACCTTC
CDR3aa: CASSYSGQGYGYTF
len: 14
v_gene: TRBV6-5
abundance: -
j_gene: TRBJ1-2
d_gene: -

CDR3nt: TGTGCCAGCTCACCCCGACTAGCGGGGGGTGATGAGCAGTTCTTC
CDR3aa: CASSPRLAGGDEQFF
len: 15
v_gene: TRBV18
abundance: -
j_gene: TRBJ2-1
d_gene: TRBD2

CDR3nt: TGTGCCAGCAGCTTAGCTCCGTGGCGGGGGGGTAATGAGCAGTTCTTC
CDR3aa: CASSLAPWRGGNEQFF
len: 16
v_gene: TRBV7-2
abundance: -
j_gene: TRBJ2-1
d_gene: TRBD2

CDR3nt: TGCGCCAGCAGCTTGCTGGGTAGCAGGGGGGATCAGCCCCAGCATTTT
CDR3aa: CASSLLGSRGDQPQHF
len: 16
v_gene: TRBV5-1
abundance: -
j_gene: TRBJ1-5
d_gene: TRBD1

CDR3nt: TGTGCCAGTAGTATCCGAGGACTAGCGGGGGGGATGACAGATACGCAGTATTTT
CDR3aa: CASSIRGLAGGMTDTQYF
len: 18
v_gene: TRBV19
abundance: -
j_gene: TRBJ2-3
d_gene: TRBD2

CDR3nt: TGTGCCAGCAGTTCCGGGACTAGGTCCTTAGAGACCCAGTACTTC
CDR3aa: CASSSGTRSLETQYF
len: 15
v_gene: TRBV27
abundance: -
j_gene: TRBJ2-5
d_gene: TRBD2

CDR3nt: TGTGCCAGCAGCTACTCGGGACAGGGGGGCTATGGCTACACCTTC
CDR3aa: CASSYSGQGGYGYTF
len: 15
v_gene: TRBV9
abundance: -
j_gene: TRBJ1-2
d_gene: TRBD1

CDR3nt: TGCGCCAGCAGCATAGACCGGGGGGGCTATGGCTACACCTTC
CDR3aa: CASSIDRGGYGYTF
len: 14
v_gene: TRBV5-1
abundance: -
j_gene: TRBJ1-2
d_gene: -

CDR3nt: TGTGCCAGCAGTGGGAAAGAGGGACTCCTCTGTACCTTC
CDR3aa: CASSGKEGLLCTF
len: 13
v_gene: TRBV2
abundance: few
j_gene: TRBJ1-2
d_gene: -

CDR3nt: TGTGCCAGCAGCCTACGACAGGGGGCTGATACGCAGTATTTT
CDR3aa: CASSLRQGADTQYF
len: 14
v_gene: TRBV9
abundance: -
j_gene: TRBJ2-3
d_gene: TRBD1

CDR3nt: TGTGCCAGCAGGGCCCCTCGGGGGAATACGCAGTATTTT
CDR3aa: CASRAPRGNTQYF
len: 13
v_gene: TRBV11-2
abundance: -
j_gene: TRBJ2-3
d_gene: -

CDR3nt: TGTGCCAGCAGCTTGGGGGCCTCGGTCACTGAAGCTTTCTTT
CDR3aa: CASSLGASVTEAFF
len: 14
v_gene: TRBV5-4
abundance: -
j_gene: TRBJ1-1
d_gene: -

CDR3nt: TGCAGCGTTGAATTAAATGAAAAACTGTTTTTT
CDR3aa: CSVELNEKLFF
len: 11
v_gene: TRBV29-1
abundance: -
j_gene: TRBJ1-4
d_gene: -

CDR3nt: TGCGCCAGCAGCTTGGTCGGGGATTATAATTCACCCCTCCACTTT
CDR3aa: CASSLVGDYNSPLHF
len: 15
v_gene: TRBV5-1
abundance: once
j_gene: TRBJ1-6
d_gene: -

CDR3nt: TGTGCCAGCAGTCGGGGACTAGCGGGGAGCTCCTACGAGCAGTACTTC
CDR3aa: CASSRGLAGSSYEQYF
len: 16
v_gene: TRBV7-2
abundance: -
j_gene: TRBJ2-7
d_gene: TRBD2

CDR3nt: TGTGCCAGCTCCGACGGGGTGACCAATCAGCCCCAGCATTTT
CDR3aa: CASSDGVTNQPQHF
len: 14
v_gene: TRBV2
abundance: -
j_gene: TRBJ1-5
d_gene: -

CDR3nt: TGTGCCAGCAGCCAAGAGGTCCTAATCTACGAGCAGTACTTC
CDR3aa: CASSQEVLIYEQYF
len: 14
v_gene: TRBV4-2
abundance: few
j_gene: TRBJ2-7
d_gene: -

CDR3nt: TGCGCCAGCAGCTCCCGGGGTTCGAACACCGGGGAGCTGTTTTTT
CDR3aa: CASSSRGSNTGELFF
len: 15
v_gene: TRBV5-1
abundance: -
j_gene: TRBJ2-2
d_gene: -

CDR3nt: TGTGCCAGCAGATGGGCAGGGCTCAACAATGAGCAGTTCTTC
CDR3aa: CASRWAGLNNEQFF
len: 14
v_gene: TRBV5-4
abundance: -
j_gene: TRBJ2-1
d_gene: -

CDR3nt: TGTGCCAGCAGTTTGAGAGTGAACACTGAAGCTTTCTTT
CDR3aa: CASSLRVNTEAFF
len: 13
v_gene: TRBV12-3/TRBV12-4
abundance: -
j_gene: TRBJ1-1
d_gene: -

CDR3nt: TGTGCCAGCAGCTTGGGCCTAGACCCTGGGGAGACCCAGTACTTC
CDR3aa: CASSLGLDPGETQYF
len: 15
v_gene: TRBV5-8
abundance: -
j_gene: TRBJ2-5
d_gene: -

CDR3nt: TGTGCCAGCAGCCAAGGGGGGGGAGGCAATGAGCAGTTCTTC
CDR3aa: CASSQGGGGNEQFF
len: 14
v_gene: TRBV3-1/TRBV3-2
abundance: -
j_gene: TRBJ2-1
d_gene: TRBD2

CDR3nt: TGTGCCAGCTCACCACTGACTAGCGGGGGGACCACCGGGGAGCTGTTTTTT
CDR3aa: CASSPLTSGGTTGELFF
len: 17
v_gene: TRBV18
abundance: -
j_gene: TRBJ2-2
d_gene: TRBD2

CDR3nt: TGTGCCAGCAGCTTAGAGGGGACCAGGGGATATAGAAATGGCTACACCTTC
CDR3aa: CASSLEGTRGYRNGYTF
len: 17
v_gene: TRBV7-2
abundance: -
j_gene: TRBJ1-2
d_gene: -

CDR3nt: TGTGCCAGCTGCCGACTTGAGGGGGCAAAACTGTTTTTT
CDR3aa: CASCRLEGAKLFF
len: 13
v_gene: TRBV6-2/TRBV6-3
abundance: -
j_gene: TRBJ1-4
d_gene: TRBD1

CDR3nt: TGTGCCAGCAGGCTGGCTAGCGGGGTCGGGGAGCTGTTTTTT
CDR3aa: CASRLASGVGELFF
len: 14
v_gene: TRBV2
abundance: -
j_gene: TRBJ2-2
d_gene: TRBD2

CDR3nt: TGTGCCAGCAGTTACCCGGTAGCGGGGACCCAGTACTTC
CDR3aa: CASSYPVAGTQYF
len: 13
v_gene: TRBV6-2/TRBV6-3
abundance: -
j_gene: TRBJ2-5
d_gene: TRBD2

CDR3nt: TGCGCCAGCAGCCAAGGGGACAAAGCTAACTATGGCTACACCTTC
CDR3aa: CASSQGDKANYGYTF
len: 15
v_gene: TRBV4-1
abundance: -
j_gene: TRBJ1-2
d_gene: -

CDR3nt: TGTGCCAGCAGCTCGGGGACAGGGGGCGGGTATGGCTACACCTTC
CDR3aa: CASSSGTGGGYGYTF
len: 15
v_gene: TRBV13
abundance: -
j_gene: TRBJ1-2
d_gene: TRBD1

CDR3nt: TGTGCCAGCAGCTTGGGGGGAGGGATCACCGGGGAGCTGTTTTTT
CDR3aa: CASSLGGGITGELFF
len: 15
v_gene: TRBV9
abundance: -
j_gene: TRBJ2-2
d_gene: TRBD2

CDR3nt: TGCGCCAGCAGCTTGGCGGGACTCAGCTCTGGGGCCAACGTCCTGACTTTC
CDR3aa: CASSLAGLSSGANVLTF
len: 17
v_gene: TRBV5-1
abundance: -
j_gene: TRBJ2-6
d_gene: -

CDR3nt: TGTGCCAGCAGTTACCAAATGGGACAGGGAAAGAAGGGCTACAATGAGCAGTTCTTC
CDR3aa: CASSYQMGQGKKGYNEQFF
len: 19
v_gene: TRBV6-2/TRBV6-3
abundance: -
j_gene: TRBJ2-1
d_gene: TRBD1

CDR3nt: TGCGCCAGCAGCTTGTGGGGCCGTCAGCCCCAGCATTTT
CDR3aa: CASSLWGRQPQHF
len: 13
v_gene: TRBV5-1
abundance: -
j_gene: TRBJ1-5
d_gene: -

CDR3nt: TGCGCCAGCAGCCCCGGAGGGACGGCGGGTGGAAACACCATATATTTT
CDR3aa: CASSPGGTAGGNTIYF
len: 16
v_gene: TRBV5-1
abundance: -
j_gene: TRBJ1-3
d_gene: -

CDR3nt: TGTGCCAGCAGCGAACTTAATTCACCCCTCCACTTT
CDR3aa: CASSELNSPLHF
len: 12
v_gene: TRBV9
abundance: -
j_gene: TRBJ1-6
d_gene: -

CDR3nt: TGTGCCAGTAGTATCATGGGGGGAACGCTGTACTTC
CDR3aa: CASSIMGGTLYF
len: 12
v_gene: TRBV19
abundance: -
j_gene: TRBJ2-7
d_gene: -

CDR3nt: TGTGCCAGCAGTAGGGACACGGCTAACTATGGCTACACCTTC
CDR3aa: CASSRDTANYGYTF
len: 14
v_gene: TRBV6-5
abundance: once
j_gene: TRBJ1-2
d_gene: -

CDR3nt: TGTGCCAGCAGCTTTCGGGGGTCGGGGTACGAGCAGTACTTC
CDR3aa: CASSFRGSGYEQYF
len: 14
v_gene: TRBV11-2
abundance: -
j_gene: TRBJ2-7
d_gene: -

CDR3nt: TGCGCCAGCAGCATACAGGGTGGTGGGGCCAACGTCCTGACTTTC
CDR3aa: CASSIQGGGANVLTF
len: 15
v_gene: TRBV5-1
abundance: few
j_gene: TRBJ2-6
d_gene: -

CDR3nt: TGTGCCAGCAGTTTACGTAACAAGAACACTGAAGCTTTCTTT
CDR3aa: CASSLRNKNTEAFF
len: 14
v_gene: TRBV5-4
abundance: -
j_gene: TRBJ1-1
d_gene: -

CDR3nt: TGCGCCAGCAGCTTGGACGGGACAGATACGCAGTATTTT
CDR3aa: CASSLDGTDTQYF
len: 13
v_gene: TRBV5-1
abundance: -
j_gene: TRBJ2-3
d_gene: -